Shown below are 26 T cell receptor beta chains from a single sample sequenced in a study of T cell responses to AZD1222 COVID-19 vaccine. The protocol was immunoSEQ multiplex PCR, while the TCRdb copy is restricted to in-frame clones and leaves out a portion. The sample has some 190,000 clones; about 90% are singletons. The sample in question was peripheral blood, obtained on day 0 of AZD1222 vaccination. The receptor set was obtained from an adult in good health.

The chain links TRBV19 to TRBJ1-5; no firm D call. The V and J ends lost 0 bases and 0 bases respectively, with 6 bases between them. This CDR3 contains 15 residues. Germline assignment: CDR1 LNHDA and CDR2 SQIVND (reference sequence). The CDR3 region is CASSIDGYSNQPQHF. The CDR3 DNA sequence: TGTGCCAGTAGTATAGATGGTTATAGCAATCAGCCCCAGCATTTT.

The gene calls are TRBV6-2 or TRBV6-3 and TRBJ2-1; D not resolved. The germline V gene encodes CDR1 MNHEY and CDR2 SVGEGT. The CDR3 extends over 18 amino acids. V was cut by 2 bases and J by 0 bases, with 17 bases left in between. The CDR3 DNA is TGTGCCAGCAGTTACCCCCCGTACTGGACGAGCTCCTACAATGAGCAGTTCTTC. Translating it yields CASSYPPYWTSSYNEQFF.

This clone showed up just a few times. The genes are TRBV6-5 and TRBJ2-7; 7 bases are a match to TRBD1. With V trimmed by 6 bases and J by 7 bases, 6 bases remained unmatched. CDR3 size: 12 residues. Germline CDR1 is MNHEY and CDR2 is SVGAGI. The CDR3 spells CASRKGAWEQYF. For the CDR3, the DNA is TGTGCCAGCAGAAAGGGGGCTTGGGAGCAGTACTTC.

On this clone itself: An end of the junction differs from the germline gene, which may be a read error. The chain recombines TRBV6-5 with TRBJ1-4, with D hard to call. Germline V gene lookup returns CDR1 MNHEY and CDR2 SVGAGI. The length of the CDR3 is 11 residues. The CDR3 DNA reads as TGTGCCAGCAGTCCTAAGGAAAAACTGTTTTTT. Translation: CASSPKEKLFF.

A note on this clone: Other DNA sequences in the same sample also yield this CDR3. The chain joins TRBV19 to TRBJ2-7, with 8 bases aligning to TRBD1. The CDR3 loop spans 15 amino acids. Per germline, CDR1 LNHDA and CDR2 SQIVND (reference sequence). The V gene end was trimmed by 3 bases and the J gene end by 1 base; junction bases not matched to a gene: 5. CDR3 nucleotide sequence: TGTGCCAGTAGTATTGCCGGGACAGGTTCCTACGAGCAGTACTTC. Translating gives CASSIAGTGSYEQYF.

The J gene is TRBJ1-5, the V gene TRBV5-1; 7 nucleotides align to TRBD1. With V trimmed by 1 base and J by 4 bases, 5 bases remained unmatched. CDR1 SGHRS and CDR2 YFSETQ come from the germline V gene. The CDR3 covers 15 residues. For the CDR3, the DNA is TGCGCCAGCAGCTTGTCGGACAGGAAGAATCAGCCCCAGCATTTT. Translation: CASSLSDRKNQPQHF.

The rearrangement joins TRBV9 to TRBJ2-3; D remains ambiguous. Per germline, CDR1 SGDLS and CDR2 YYNGEE. V lost 2 bases, J lost 5 bases, and 12 bases lay in between. The CDR3 has 14 amino acids. DNA for the CDR3: TGTGCCAGCAGCGTCGAAGGTTCTGGAGATACGCAGTATTTT. As protein: CASSVEGSGDTQYF. Full variable domain (missing parts from reference TRBV9 and TRBJ2-3): DSGVTQTPKHLITATGQRVTLRCSPRSGDLSVYWYQQSLDQGLQFLIQYYNGEERAKGNILERFSAQQFPDLHSELNLSSLELGDSALYFCASSVEGSGDTQYFGPGTRLTVL.

The J gene is TRBJ2-7, the V gene TRBV6-5; 8 bases line up with TRBD1. Germline V gives CDR1 MNHEY, CDR2 SVGAGI. The CDR3 loop spans 14 amino acids. The trim removed 4 bases at V and 5 bases at J, leaving 7 bases unmatched. CDR3 loop: CASSLQGDRHEQYF. The CDR3 DNA sequence: TGTGCCAGCAGTTTACAGGGGGACCGACACGAGCAGTACTTC.

The chain has TRBV5-4 and TRBJ2-3, with 8 bases lining up with TRBD1. The CDR3 length is 15 residues. Germline V CDR1 and CDR2: SGHNT, YYREEE (reference sequence). V was clipped by 5 bases and J by 4 bases; unmatched bases: 9. The CDR3 bases are TGTGCCAGCAGGGACCAGACAGGGGACGCAGATACGCAGTATTTT. It translates to CASRDQTGDADTQYF.

The J gene is TRBJ2-3, the V gene TRBV15; 8 nucleotides agree with TRBD1. After removal of 3 bases from V and 5 bases from J, the junction contained 7 bases not matched to a gene. The CDR3 has 15 residues. The germline CDR1 and CDR2 sequences are LNHNV and YYDKDF (reference sequence). CDR3 in DNA: TGTGCCACCAGCAGCGACAGGGGCTCTGTAGATACGCAGTATTTT. This encodes CATSSDRGSVDTQYF.

The chain links TRBV2 to TRBJ2-5, with 14 nucleotides matching TRBD2. This CDR3 region has 16 residues. Germline CDR1 is SNHLY and CDR2 is FYNNEI. V gave up 6 bases and J gave up 5 bases; unmatched junction bases: 8. The DNA of the CDR3 is TGTGCCAGCAGGCAACGACTAGCGGGGGGGCCCGAGACCCAGTACTTC. It encodes CASRQRLAGGPETQYF.

This clone showed up just once. V gene TRBV6-4 combines with J gene TRBJ2-1; 10 bases fit TRBD2. Germline CDR1 is MRHNA and CDR2 is SNTAGT. The V segment lost 8 bases and the J segment 6 bases; nucleotides outside the gene matches: 10. CDR3 length equals 15 residues. CDR3 sequence reads: CASSSGGARVNEQFF. In DNA form, the CDR3 reads TGTGCCAGCTCCAGCGGGGGGGCGAGGGTCAATGAGCAGTTCTTC.

The chain recombines TRBV19 with TRBJ1-5; 9 positions match TRBD1. V lost 5 bases, J lost 4 bases, and 6 bases stayed unmatched. The CDR3 has 15 residues. Germline values: CDR1 LNHDA, CDR2 SQIVND (reference sequence). In DNA form, the CDR3 reads TGTGCCAGTAGTCCCGGGACAGGGTGGAATCAGCCCCAGCATTTT. It yields the protein CASSPGTGWNQPQHF.

This sequence joins TRBV5-4 and TRBJ2-2; TRBD1 is a possible D gene (5 bases). CDR3 size: 14 residues. Germline V CDR1 and CDR2: SGHNT, YYREEE (reference sequence). Deletions cut 4 bases from V and 6 bases from J, with 13 bases between. The chain's CDR3 is CASSPTQGPGELFF. The CDR3 DNA reads TGTGCCAGCAGCCCGACCCAGGGCCCCGGGGAGCTGTTTTTT. Based on the CDR3 plus reference TRBV5-4 and TRBJ2-2, the full variable domain is ETGVTQSPTHLIKTRGQQVTLRCSSQSGHNTVSWYQQALGQGPQFIFQYYREEENGRGNFPPRFSGLQFPNYSSELNVNALELDDSALYLCASSPTQGPGELFFGEGSRLTVL.

The V call is TRBV5-5, the J call TRBJ2-1, with a tentative D call TRBD2 (7 bases). The CDR3 sequence is 17 residues long. The germline V and J ends were trimmed by 0 bases and 2 bases, with 15 bases remaining between them. CDR1 and CDR2 from the germline V gene are SGHKS and YYEKEE (reference sequence). The DNA of the CDR3 is TGTGCCAGCAGCTTGGGATGGGGGGGCAGGACCTACAATGAGCAGTTCTTC. Protein: CASSLGWGGRTYNEQFF.

V and J are TRBV4-1 and TRBJ2-3; no reliable D call. CDR3 size: 15 residues. The ends were cut back, 0 bases at V and 1 base at J, with 8 bases in the middle. CDR1 MGHRA and CDR2 YSYEKL come from the germline V gene. CDR3 nucleotide sequence: TGCGCCAGCAGCCAAGAACGAGCTGGCACAGATACGCAGTATTTT. It specifies CASSQERAGTDTQYF.

The chain links TRBV7-2 to TRBJ2-1; 10 nucleotides line up with TRBD2. Per the germline V gene, CDR1 is SGHTA and CDR2 is FQGNSA. V gave up 5 bases and J gave up 9 bases; unmatched junction bases: 16. CDR3 length: 17 residues. The DNA for the CDR3 is TGTGCCAGCAGCGTCACTAGCGGGGAGCCTCCCTGGGCTGAGCAGTTCTTC. Its translation: CASSVTSGEPPWAEQFF. Filled out from reference TRBV7-2 and TRBJ2-1, the complete variable domain reads GAGVSQSPSNKVTEKGKDVELRCDPISGHTALYWYRQSLGQGLEFLIYFQGNSAPDKSGLPSDRFSAERTGGSVSTLTIQRTQQEDSAVYLCASSVTSGEPPWAEQFFGPGTRLTVL.

This clone showed up just once. The chain has TRBV6-5 and TRBJ2-2; D is undetermined. CDR1 and CDR2 from the germline V gene are MNHEY and SVGAGI. The CDR3 extends over 13 amino acids. Deletions cut 7 bases from V and 0 bases from J, with 6 bases between. The CDR3 sequence is CASTSPNTGELFF. The CDR3 region has the DNA TGTGCCAGCACCAGCCCGAACACCGGGGAGCTGTTTTTT.

This chain connects TRBV5-5 to TRBJ1-1; no firm D call. Germline V gene sequence: CDR1 SGHKS, CDR2 YYEKEE (reference sequence). The CDR3 has 12 amino acids. The V gene lost 0 bases and the J gene lost 8 bases, with 8 bases spanning the gap. The CDR3 sequence is CASSLGPEEAFF. Here the CDR3 DNA reads TGTGCCAGCAGCTTGGGGCCGGAAGAAGCTTTCTTT.

The chain employs TRBV4-1 and TRBJ2-7; D ambiguous. V lost 1 base and J 0 bases, leaving 10 bases between the germline ends. The CDR3 consists of 15 residues. Germline CDR1 and CDR2: MGHRA and YSYEKL. The CDR3 loop is CASSQGQTTSYEQYF. In DNA, the CDR3 is TGCGCCAGCAGCCAAGGGCAAACTACCTCCTACGAGCAGTACTTC.

The CDR3 DNA follows: TGTGCCAGCAGCTTCGGGGAAGGGGAGCTGTTTTTT. This translates into CASSFGEGELFF. The chain links TRBV13 to TRBJ2-2, with D possibly matching TRBD2 (5 bases). Germline values: CDR1 PRHDT, CDR2 FYEKMQ (reference sequence). V lost 3 bases and J 8 bases, leaving 7 bases between the germline ends. This CDR3 comprises 12 residues. Filled out from reference TRBV13 and TRBJ2-2, the complete variable domain reads AAGVIQSPRHLIKEKRETATLKCYPIPRHDTVYWYQQGPGQDPQFLISFYEKMQSDKGSIPDRFSAQQFSDYHSELNMSSLELGDSALYFCASSFGEGELFFGEGSRLTVL.

The V and J genes are TRBV4-3 and TRBJ2-7, with 7 bases fitting TRBD2. The CDR3 runs 14 residues. With 0 bases clipped from V and 4 bases from J, the junction kept 3 bases outside the gene matches. Germline CDR1 and CDR2: LGHNA and YSLEER. CDR3 loop: CASSQDRDYYEQYF. CDR3 in DNA: TGCGCCAGCAGCCAAGATCGGGACTATTACGAGCAGTACTTC.

The V and J genes are TRBV7-2 and TRBJ1-1, with D possibly matching TRBD1 (5 bases). The germline V gene has CDR1 SGHTA and CDR2 FQGNSA. The CDR3 loop spans 13 amino acids. V dropped 8 bases and J dropped 5 bases, with 15 bases sitting between them. The CDR3 bases are TGTGCCAGCCGGGGCTCGGCGAATACTGAAGCTTTCTTT. It translates to CASRGSANTEAFF.

The CDR3 nucleotides read TGCGCCAGCAGCTGGGACGGGGGCCAATACAATGAGCAGTTCTTC. The encoded protein is CASSWDGGQYNEQFF. The rearrangement joins TRBV5-1 to TRBJ2-1, with D perhaps assigned TRBD1 or TRBD2 (6 bases each). The CDR3 runs to 15 residues. V shed 3 bases and J shed 4 bases, with 14 bases lying between them. Germline-derived CDR1 and CDR2 are SGHRS and YFSETQ.

V and J are TRBV6-5 and TRBJ1-5, with 8 bases aligning to TRBD1. With V trimmed by 6 bases and J by 3 bases, 4 bases remained unmatched. The CDR3 covers 14 residues. Germline lookup yields CDR1 MNHEY and CDR2 SVGAGI. In DNA, the CDR3 is TGTGCCAGCAGGACAGGGGTAGCCAATCAGCCCCAGCATTTT. Translation gives CASRTGVANQPQHF.

The chain couples TRBV6-5 to TRBJ1-1; 8 bases fit TRBD1. Germline V gene data show CDR1 as MNHEY and CDR2 as SVGAGI. CDR3 size: 13 residues. After removal of 6 bases from V and 4 bases from J, the junction contained 4 bases not matched to a gene. The CDR3: CASSRQGPTEAFF. The CDR3 DNA is TGTGCCAGCAGCCGACAGGGGCCCACTGAAGCTTTCTTT.